This TCR beta chain derives from a study of blood T cell repertoires in COVID-19. Overall study context: Sources were T cells, B-cell-depleted T cells, or PBMCs; the material itself was cDNA or gDNA.

Study processing details: Reference gene primer amplification yielded estimated nucleated cell counts. Clones were sequenced by immunoSEQ multiplex PCR, and TCRdb holds only the in-frame ones, with some missing. That table gives V, J and clone size, and the DNA gave D and trimming. The sample has roughly 99,000 clones, around 80% seen once; the top ten hold approximately 4.5%. V lost 1 base to trimming and J lost 3 bases, with 10 bases between them. The CDR3 length is 14 residues. Germline V gene data show CDR1 as SGDLS and CDR2 as YYNGEE. This receptor was obtained from a man aged 65-85 years with acute or convalescent COVID-19. The V and J genes are TRBV9 and TRBJ1-1, with no clear D. Material for sequencing was peripheral blood. The CDR3 here is CASSVFPEDTEAFF. CDR3 DNA: TGTGCCAGCAGCGTATTCCCGGAGGACACTGAAGCTTTCTTT.